The rows below give T cell receptor beta chains drawn from one sample of a study of radiotherapy plus CTLA-4 blockade in lung cancer. Clones were sequenced by immunoSEQ multiplex PCR, and TCRdb holds only the in-frame ones, with some missing. The data show some 110,000 clones, approximately 90% seen once. Specimen: peripheral blood, collected from a patient treated with radiotherapy plus ipilimumab. Every receptor here comes from a human donor with non-small cell lung cancer that progressed on radiotherapy plus ipilimumab. Each CDR3 is given with its conserved first and last residue.

>TRBV5-4|TRBJ2-3
CASSLLRGDGTDTQYF
>TRBV14|TRBJ2-3
CASSRDIRRLPTDTQYF
>TRBV10-2|TRBJ2-5
CASSDLTAIQETQYF
>TRBV27|TRBJ2-2
CVTRAGGQDTGELFF
>TRBV7-9|TRBJ1-3
CASSFDRAGNTIYF
>TRBV6-5|TRBJ2-5
CASRTGVVGTQYF
>TRBV19|TRBJ2-6
CASSRFKLFIGANVLTF
>TRBV5-1|TRBJ2-3
CASSLEIDTQYF
>TRBV7-2|TRBJ2-5
CASSLAGLGAGGYQETQYF
>TRBV4-2|TRBJ2-3
CASSRYPTDTQYF
>TRBV5-1|TRBJ2-7
CASKEGSSYEQYF
>TRBV15|TRBJ1-4
CATSRGRDEKLFF
>TRBV29-1|TRBJ1-1
CSAKTTQNTEAFF
>TRBV5-1|TRBJ2-1
CASSLGLAAYNEQFF
>TRBV5-8|TRBJ1-4
CASSWKGQGSEKLFF
>TRBV4-1|TRBJ2-3
CASSGRGGETTDTQYF
>TRBV29-1|TRBJ2-1
CSVYDREWQFF
>TRBV19|TRBJ2-7
CASSLFTLGHEQYF
>TRBV5-1|TRBJ1-3
CASKAGPSIYF
>TRBV18|TRBJ2-7
CASSSGLNYEQYF
>TRBV5-6|TRBJ2-7
CASSRKAYEQYF
>TRBV7-9|TRBJ1-1
CASSQTGANTEAFF
>TRBV4-2|TRBJ2-1
CASSQGASGRRNNEQFF
>TRBV18|TRBJ2-1
CASSPPKTGGLGNEQFF
>TRBV29-1|TRBJ2-1
CSVEDGGLGNEQFF
>TRBV21-1|TRBJ2-1
CASSPLAGGGDEQFF
>TRBV30|TRBJ2-1
CAWSPAPGSEQFF
>TRBV7-2|TRBJ2-3
CASSLSGSTDTQYF
>TRBV7-7|TRBJ2-1
CASSLAGRYNEQFF
>TRBV6-6|TRBJ2-7
CASTSGTGAYEQYF
>TRBV7-3|TRBJ2-2
CASSLLASGNTGELFF
>TRBV23-1|TRBJ2-3
CASSQSEREGPSDTQYF
>TRBV5-1|TRBJ1-5
CASSLGGDDVQPQHF
>TRBV4-1|TRBJ1-5
CASSLGQGNQPQHF
>TRBV15|TRBJ2-1
CATSKDRDHNEQFF
>TRBV25-1|TRBJ2-5
CASMTGRQETQYF
>TRBV11-2|TRBJ2-7
CASRGGGGYEQYF
>TRBV5-4|TRBJ1-2
CASSTGTVNYGYTF
>TRBV5-4|TRBJ1-3
CASSLAPGNTIYF
>TRBV5-1|TRBJ1-2
CASSSQGLNYGYTF
>TRBV30|TRBJ1-4
CAWSPRDRVGEKLFF
>TRBV5-1|TRBJ2-1
CASRLKRDEPYNEQFF